This TCR beta chain was profiled in a study of PD-1 blockade in mismatch repair-deficient tumors (dated by TCRdb to 2016 to 2017). Concerning the study at large: Between late 2013 and late 2016, the trial enrolled approximately 91 consecutive patients with approximately 12 types of mismatch repair-deficient cancer, all of whom had received prior treatment and were progressing. Tumor-associated T cell clones in the peripheral blood of patients responding to PD-1 blockade were tracked using deep sequencing of TCR CDR3 regions.

Libraries were constructed by the immunoSEQ multiplex PCR assay. The clones in this table, taken by TCRdb from immuneACCESS, are in-frame only. Not every clone is retained; where verified, under half of the shortfall comes from an unresolved V gene, and the cause of the rest is unknown. Recorded for this sample are tens of thousands of clones; 65% to 85% of them occurred a single time. The leading ten clones occupy just over 2.5% of the sample. Taken with the paper, the label for time point translates to: peripheral blood 12 weeks after first pembrolizumab dose. Mismatch repair deficiency was established in every enrolled patient by polymerase chain reaction or immunohistochemistry. TCR sequencing was performed for a few patients who responded to pembrolizumab therapy. The phase II trial prospectively evaluated PD-1 blockade with pembrolizumab in advanced mismatch repair-deficient cancers, independent of tissue of origin. Serial peripheral blood T cell samples were collected before and at multiple times after starting PD-1 blockade. The timing of each blood sample was reported as weeks after the first dose of pembrolizumab.

Only one count was recorded for this clone. Its specific antigen is unknown. No qualities accompany the bases; no much larger clone lies one base away. The research as a whole found: Clones residing in the tumor, which were often undetectable in blood before treatment, expanded quickly after pembrolizumab and then contracted, generally before radiologic responses.

V gives up 5 bases and J gives up 1 base, and the segment between their germline ends measures 14 bases. The CDR3 spans 14 residues, from the cysteine through the phenylalanine. The only DNA kept is the CDR3, 42 bases in frame from the first base. CDR1 GTSNPN and CDR2 SVGIG are derived from the germline V gene (reference sequence). Specimen: peripheral blood, collected 12 weeks after starting pembrolizumab. This clonotype was obtained from an adult with mismatch repair-deficient cancer. The rearrangement combines TRBV30 with TRBJ2-5, with the D segment possibly TRBD1 or TRBD2, each aligning over 6 bases. The CDR3 is CAWGRGERQETQYF. The DNA sequence is given as TGTGCCTGGGGTAGGGGGGAGCGCCAAGAGACCCAGTACTTC.